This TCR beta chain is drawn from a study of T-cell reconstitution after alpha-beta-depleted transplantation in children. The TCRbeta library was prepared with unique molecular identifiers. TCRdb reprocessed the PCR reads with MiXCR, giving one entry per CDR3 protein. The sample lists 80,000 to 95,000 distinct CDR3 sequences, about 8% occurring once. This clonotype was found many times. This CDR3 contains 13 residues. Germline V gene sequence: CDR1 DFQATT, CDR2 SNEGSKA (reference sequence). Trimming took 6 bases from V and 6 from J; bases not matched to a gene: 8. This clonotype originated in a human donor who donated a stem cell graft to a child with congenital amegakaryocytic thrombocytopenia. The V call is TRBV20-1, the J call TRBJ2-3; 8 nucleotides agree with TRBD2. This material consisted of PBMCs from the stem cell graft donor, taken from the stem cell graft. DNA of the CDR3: TGCAGTGCCAGGACTAGCCGGGTTGATACGCAGTATTTT. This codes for CSARTSRVDTQYF.